Listed below are T cell receptor beta chains from one sample, sequenced in a study of T cell changes during pregnancy in multiple sclerosis. Method: immunoSEQ multiplex PCR; TCRdb's copy keeps in-frame clones and lacks some. This table has some 100,000 clones, around 90% appearing once. Sequencing was performed on peripheral blood, taken in the second trimester of pregnancy. The receptors come from a female donor with multiple sclerosis, enrolled in a pregnancy study. The CDR3 runs from the conserved cysteine through the conserved F or W. The D gene is left open where the match is weak. Expanded clones are given a class, and other clones once, few, many or no size at all.

J gene	D gene	V gene	clone size	CDR3 protein	CDR3 DNA
TRBJ2-1	TRBD2	TRBV9	once	CASQPGTSYNEQFF	TGTGCCAGCCAACCCGGGACTAGCTACAATGAGCAGTTCTTC
TRBJ2-2	-	TRBV7-2	-	CASSPKAGMNTGELFF	TGTGCCAGCAGCCCAAAAGCCGGGATGAACACCGGGGAGCTGTTTTTT
TRBJ2-5	TRBD1	TRBV28	-	CASAPRRDRVQKTQYF	TGTGCCAGCGCCCCCAGGCGCGACAGGGTCCAAAAGACCCAGTACTTC
TRBJ2-1	TRBD2	TRBV2	many	CASSPTSGRADEQFF	TGTGCCAGCAGTCCGACTAGCGGGAGGGCCGATGAGCAGTTCTTC
TRBJ2-3	-	TRBV7-8	-	CASSLGLAPDTQYF	TGTGCCAGCAGCTTAGGGCTAGCTCCAGATACGCAGTATTTT
TRBJ1-2	TRBD1	TRBV7-9	-	CASTRGDRFRGYTF	TGTGCCAGCACCCGGGGGGACAGGTTTCGAGGCTACACCTTC
TRBJ1-4	-	TRBV5-6	-	CASSSPLLGGGWTNEKLFF	TGTGCCAGCAGCTCCCCGCTGTTAGGAGGAGGGTGGACTAATGAAAAACTGTTTTTT
TRBJ2-3	TRBD2	TRBV10-1	-	CASSEYRTSGTDTQYF	TGCGCCAGCAGTGAGTACCGGACTAGCGGCACAGATACGCAGTATTTT
TRBJ2-2	-	TRBV11-3	-	CASSLDQGQHGELFF	TGTGCCAGCAGCTTAGACCAGGGCCAGCACGGGGAGCTGTTTTTT
TRBJ1-1	-	TRBV5-1	-	CASSLLDSVNTEAFF	TGCGCCAGCAGCTTATTGGACAGCGTGAACACTGAAGCTTTCTTT
TRBJ1-4	-	TRBV15	-	CATSRAPATNEKLFF	TGTGCCACCAGCAGAGCTCCCGCAACTAATGAAAAACTGTTTTTT
TRBJ2-1	TRBD1	TRBV5-1	-	CASSPGTDGYNEQFF	TGCGCCAGCAGTCCCGGGACAGACGGATACAATGAGCAGTTCTTC
TRBJ2-5	TRBD2	TRBV29-1	-	CSVPRERGAQETQYF	TGCAGCGTTCCGAGGGAGCGGGGGGCCCAAGAGACCCAGTACTTC
TRBJ1-2	-	TRBV5-6	-	CASRQNGHEVGYTF	TGTGCCAGCAGACAAAACGGACATGAAGTTGGCTACACCTTC
TRBJ1-4	TRBD1	TRBV2	-	CASSLRDSNEKLFF	TGTGCCAGCAGTCTCCGGGACAGTAATGAAAAACTGTTTTTT
TRBJ1-5	-	TRBV30	-	CAWTMGQTNQPQHF	TGTGCCTGGACCATGGGACAAACCAATCAGCCCCAGCATTTT
TRBJ2-1	TRBD1	TRBV19	-	CASSMRGHQFF	TGTGCCAGTAGTATGAGGGGGCACCAGTTCTTC
TRBJ2-2	TRBD1	TRBV18	-	CASSRGTANTGELFF	TGTGCCAGCTCACGTGGGACAGCGAACACCGGGGAGCTGTTTTTT
TRBJ2-3	TRBD2	TRBV5-5	-	CASSSIAGGITDTQYF	TGTGCCAGCAGCTCGATAGCGGGAGGGATCACAGATACGCAGTATTTT
TRBJ1-1	-	TRBV18	-	CASSRGLDTEAFF	TGTGCCAGCTCAAGAGGGTTGGACACTGAAGCTTTCTTT
TRBJ1-2	-	TRBV10-3	-	CAMGGNYGYTF	TGTGCCATGGGAGGGAACTATGGCTACACCTTC
TRBJ1-1	-	TRBV7-8	-	CASSLGQSNTEAFF	TGTGCCAGCAGCTTAGGACAGTCGAACACTGAAGCTTTCTTT
TRBJ1-2	-	TRBV29-1	-	CSVDPPRDTANYGYTF	TGCAGCGTTGATCCCCCCCGGGACACTGCTAACTATGGCTACACCTTC
TRBJ2-7	TRBD2	TRBV10-3	-	CACEGGLAGDSYEQYF	TGTGCATGTGAGGGGGGACTAGCGGGAGATTCCTACGAGCAGTACTTC
TRBJ2-3	-	TRBV9	-	CASSAADTQYF	TGTGCCAGCAGTGCGGCAGATACGCAGTATTTT
TRBJ2-1	TRBD2	TRBV6-4	-	CASRGGPYNEQFF	TGTGCCAGCAGGGGAGGGCCCTACAATGAGCAGTTCTTC
TRBJ2-1	-	TRBV7-9	-	CASSLSTTGNEQFF	TGTGCCAGCAGCTTAAGTACGACAGGTAATGAGCAGTTCTTC
TRBJ1-1	TRBD1	TRBV10-1	-	CASSVGQGTEAFF	TGCGCCAGCAGTGTTGGACAGGGGACTGAAGCTTTCTTT
TRBJ1-4	-	TRBV6-1	-	CASSESGGANEKLFF	TGTGCCAGCAGTGAATCTGGCGGGGCTAATGAAAAACTGTTTTTT
TRBJ2-2	TRBD2	TRBV6-5	-	CASSWEGSGELFF	TGTGCCAGCAGCTGGGAGGGGTCCGGGGAGCTGTTTTTT
TRBJ1-2	-	TRBV5-6	-	CASRGPGGGYTF	TGTGCCAGCAGGGGGCCGGGAGGTGGCTACACCTTC
TRBJ2-7	TRBD1	TRBV7-9	once	CASSSPTGYIDYEQYF	TGTGCCAGCAGCTCACCGACAGGGTACATAGACTACGAGCAGTACTTC
TRBJ2-2	-	TRBV7-3	few	CASSLGLNTGELFF	TGTGCCAGCAGCTTAGGACTGAACACCGGGGAGCTGTTTTTT
TRBJ1-2	TRBD1	TRBV5-5	-	CASSPKQGAYGYTF	TGTGCCAGCAGCCCAAAACAGGGGGCCTATGGCTACACCTTC
TRBJ1-1	TRBD1	TRBV6-4	-	CASIAGTGGHTEAFF	TGTGCCAGCATCGCCGGGACAGGGGGTCACACTGAAGCTTTCTTT
TRBJ2-4	-	TRBV30	-	CAWSEGYDIQYF	TGTGCCTGGAGCGAGGGCTACGACATTCAGTACTTC
TRBJ2-5	TRBD1	TRBV5-1	-	CASSLEGQGARETQYF	TGCGCCAGCAGCTTGGAGGGACAGGGGGCCCGAGAGACCCAGTACTTC
TRBJ1-3	TRBD1	TRBV19	-	CASSIVGQGSGNTIYF	TGTGCCAGTAGTATCGTCGGACAGGGCTCTGGAAACACCATATATTTT
TRBJ2-5	-	TRBV6-5	-	CASSRLAEAQETQYF	TGTGCCAGCAGCCGCCTGGCGGAAGCACAAGAGACCCAGTACTTC
TRBJ1-2	-	TRBV28	few	CASSSTYGYTF	TGTGCCAGCAGTTCGACATATGGCTACACCTTC
TRBJ1-2	-	TRBV28	-	CASSLRPGSGYTF	TGTGCCAGCAGTCTCCGCCCAGGGTCTGGCTACACCTTC
TRBJ2-1	TRBD1	TRBV28	-	CASRRGTAFYNEQFF	TGTGCCAGCAGACGAGGGACAGCCTTCTACAATGAGCAGTTCTTC